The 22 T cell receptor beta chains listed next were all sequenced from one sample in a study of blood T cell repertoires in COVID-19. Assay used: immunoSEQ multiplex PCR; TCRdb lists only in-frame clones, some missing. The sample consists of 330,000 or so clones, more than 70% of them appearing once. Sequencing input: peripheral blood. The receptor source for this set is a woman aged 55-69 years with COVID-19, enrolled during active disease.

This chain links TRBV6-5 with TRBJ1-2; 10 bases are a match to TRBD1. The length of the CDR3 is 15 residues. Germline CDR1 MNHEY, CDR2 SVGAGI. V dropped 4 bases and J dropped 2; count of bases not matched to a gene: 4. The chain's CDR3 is CASSFGTGANYGYTF. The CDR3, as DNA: TGTGCCAGCAGTTTCGGGACAGGGGCGAACTATGGCTACACCTTC.

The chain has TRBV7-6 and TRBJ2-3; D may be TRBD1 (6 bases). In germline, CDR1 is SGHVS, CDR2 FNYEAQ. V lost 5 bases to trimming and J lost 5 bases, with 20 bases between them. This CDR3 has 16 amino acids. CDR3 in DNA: TGTGCCAGCAGCAGGGGGATAATAGGTTCAGAAGATACGCAGTATTTT. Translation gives CASSRGIIGSEDTQYF.

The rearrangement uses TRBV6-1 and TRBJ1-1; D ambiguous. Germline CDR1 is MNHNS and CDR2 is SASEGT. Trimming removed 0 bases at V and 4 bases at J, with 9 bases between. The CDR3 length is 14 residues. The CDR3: CASSEAPPGTEAFF. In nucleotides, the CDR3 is TGTGCCAGCAGTGAAGCGCCTCCCGGCACTGAAGCTTTCTTT.

The CDR3 DNA reads as TGTGCCAGCAGTTACTCCGCAGGGCGTGAAAAACTGTTTTTT. Translating gives CASSYSAGREKLFF. This chain links TRBV6-5 with TRBJ1-4; D is perhaps TRBD1 (5 bases). The CDR3 length is 14 residues. Germline CDR1 is MNHEY and CDR2 is SVGAGI. V was shortened by 0 bases and J by 7 bases, with 9 bases between the two germline ends.

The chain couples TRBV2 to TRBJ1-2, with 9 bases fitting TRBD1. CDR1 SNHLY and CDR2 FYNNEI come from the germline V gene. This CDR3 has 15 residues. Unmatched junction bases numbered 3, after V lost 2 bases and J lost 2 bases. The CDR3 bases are TGTGCCAGCAGTGAAATGGGGACAGGGAACTATGGCTACACCTTC. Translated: CASSEMGTGNYGYTF.

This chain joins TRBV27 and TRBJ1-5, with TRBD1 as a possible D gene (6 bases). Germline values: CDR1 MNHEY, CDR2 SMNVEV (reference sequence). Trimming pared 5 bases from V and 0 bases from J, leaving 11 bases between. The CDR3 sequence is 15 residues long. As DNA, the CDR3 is TGTGCCAGCAGTCGCGGACAGAATAGCAATCAGCCCCAGCATTTT. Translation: CASSRGQNSNQPQHF.

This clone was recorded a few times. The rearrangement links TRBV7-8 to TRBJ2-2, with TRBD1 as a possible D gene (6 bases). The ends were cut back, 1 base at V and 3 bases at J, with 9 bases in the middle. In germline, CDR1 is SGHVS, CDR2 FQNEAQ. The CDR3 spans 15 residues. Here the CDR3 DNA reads TGTGCCAGCAGCTTAGGGGACACCGACACCGGGGAGCTGTTTTTT. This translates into CASSLGDTDTGELFF.

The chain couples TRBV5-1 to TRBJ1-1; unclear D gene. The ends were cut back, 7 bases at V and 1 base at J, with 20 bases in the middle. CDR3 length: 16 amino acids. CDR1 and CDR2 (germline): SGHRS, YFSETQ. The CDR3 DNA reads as TGCGCCAGCGCCGGGGAATCACAACCGCGGAACACTGAAGCTTTCTTT. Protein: CASAGESQPRNTEAFF.

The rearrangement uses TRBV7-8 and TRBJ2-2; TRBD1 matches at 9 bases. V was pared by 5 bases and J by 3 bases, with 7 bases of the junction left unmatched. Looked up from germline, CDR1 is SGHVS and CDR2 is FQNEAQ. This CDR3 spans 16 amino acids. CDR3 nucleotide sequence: TGTGCCAGCAGCCCTCGGACAGGGGTGGACACCGGGGAGCTGTTTTTT. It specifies CASSPRTGVDTGELFF.

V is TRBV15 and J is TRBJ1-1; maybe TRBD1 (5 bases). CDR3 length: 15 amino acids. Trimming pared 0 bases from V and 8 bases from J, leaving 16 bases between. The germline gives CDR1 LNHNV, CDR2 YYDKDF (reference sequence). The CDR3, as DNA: TGTGCCACCAGCAGAGAGGCGGGGGTTGCCATCGAAGCTTTCTTT. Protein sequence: CATSREAGVAIEAFF.

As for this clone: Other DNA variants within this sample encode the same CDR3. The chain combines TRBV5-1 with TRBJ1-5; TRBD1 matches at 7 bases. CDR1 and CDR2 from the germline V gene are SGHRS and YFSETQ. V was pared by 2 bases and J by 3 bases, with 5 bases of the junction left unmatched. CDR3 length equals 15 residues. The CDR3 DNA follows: TGCGCCAGCAGCTTTTCAGGGGGTAACAATCAGCCCCAGCATTTT. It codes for CASSFSGGNNQPQHF.

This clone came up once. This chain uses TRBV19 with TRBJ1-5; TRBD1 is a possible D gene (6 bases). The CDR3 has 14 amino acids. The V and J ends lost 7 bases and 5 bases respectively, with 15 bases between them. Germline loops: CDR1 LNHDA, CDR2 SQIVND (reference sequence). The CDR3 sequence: CASIDTGMYQPQHF. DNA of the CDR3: TGTGCCAGTATCGATACAGGGATGTATCAGCCCCAGCATTTT. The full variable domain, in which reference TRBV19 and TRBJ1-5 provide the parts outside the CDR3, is DGGITQSPKYLFRKEGQNVTLSCEQNLNHDAMYWYRQDPGQGLRLIYYSQIVNDFQKGDIAEGYSVSREKKESFPLTVTSAQKNPTAFYLCASIDTGMYQPQHFGDGTRLSIL.

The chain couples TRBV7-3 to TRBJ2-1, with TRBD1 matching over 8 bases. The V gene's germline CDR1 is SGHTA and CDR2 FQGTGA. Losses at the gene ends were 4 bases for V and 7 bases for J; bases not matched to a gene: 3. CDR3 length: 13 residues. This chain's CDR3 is CASSSDRVNEQFF. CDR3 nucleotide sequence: TGTGCCAGCAGCTCGGACAGGGTGAATGAGCAGTTCTTC.

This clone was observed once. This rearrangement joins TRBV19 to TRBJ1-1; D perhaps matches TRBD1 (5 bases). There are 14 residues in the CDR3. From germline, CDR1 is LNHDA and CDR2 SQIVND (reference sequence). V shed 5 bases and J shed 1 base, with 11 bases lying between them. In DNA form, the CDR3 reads TGTGCCAGTAGTCCACGGAGGGGGAACACTGAAGCTTTCTTT. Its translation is CASSPRRGNTEAFF.

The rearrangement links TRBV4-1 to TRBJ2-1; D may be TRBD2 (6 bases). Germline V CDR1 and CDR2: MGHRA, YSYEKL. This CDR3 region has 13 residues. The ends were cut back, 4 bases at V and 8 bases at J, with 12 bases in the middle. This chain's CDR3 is CASSPGGLDEQFF. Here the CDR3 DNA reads TGCGCCAGCAGCCCAGGAGGGTTAGATGAGCAGTTCTTC.

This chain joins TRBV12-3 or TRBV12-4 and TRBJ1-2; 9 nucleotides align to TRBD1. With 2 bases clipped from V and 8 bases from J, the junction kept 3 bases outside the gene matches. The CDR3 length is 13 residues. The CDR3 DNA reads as TGTGCCAGCAGTTTACGGACAGGGGTCGGCTACACCTTC. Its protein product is CASSLRTGVGYTF.

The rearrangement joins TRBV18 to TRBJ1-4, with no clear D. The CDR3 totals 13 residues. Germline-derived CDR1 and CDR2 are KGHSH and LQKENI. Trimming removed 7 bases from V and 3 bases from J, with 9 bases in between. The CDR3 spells CASWGASNEKLFF. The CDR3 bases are TGTGCCAGCTGGGGAGCCTCTAATGAAAAACTGTTTTTT.

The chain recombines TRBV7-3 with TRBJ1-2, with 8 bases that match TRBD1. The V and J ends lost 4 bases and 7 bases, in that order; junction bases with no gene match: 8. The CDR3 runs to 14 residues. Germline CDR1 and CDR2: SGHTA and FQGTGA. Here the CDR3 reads CASSSRQGQGGYTF. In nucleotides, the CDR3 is TGTGCCAGCAGCTCCAGACAGGGGCAAGGTGGCTACACCTTC.

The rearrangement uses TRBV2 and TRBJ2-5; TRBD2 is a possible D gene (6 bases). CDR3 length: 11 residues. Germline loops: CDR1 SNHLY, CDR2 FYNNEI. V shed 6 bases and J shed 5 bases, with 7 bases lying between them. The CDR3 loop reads CASSAGETQYF. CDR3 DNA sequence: TGTGCCAGCAGCGCGGGGGAGACCCAGTACTTC.

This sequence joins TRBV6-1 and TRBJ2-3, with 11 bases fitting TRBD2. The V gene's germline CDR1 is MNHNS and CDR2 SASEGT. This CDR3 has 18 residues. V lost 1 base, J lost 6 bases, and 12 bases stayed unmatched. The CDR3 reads CASSEVALAGGRSDTQYF. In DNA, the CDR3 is TGTGCCAGCAGTGAAGTAGCGCTAGCGGGGGGACGGAGCGATACGCAGTATTTT.

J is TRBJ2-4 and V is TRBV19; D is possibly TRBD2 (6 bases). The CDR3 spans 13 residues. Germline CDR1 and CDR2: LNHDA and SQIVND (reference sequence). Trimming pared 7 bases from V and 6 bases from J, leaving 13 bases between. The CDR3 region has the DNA TGTGCCAGTACTCCCGGGGGAATAAACATTCAGTACTTC. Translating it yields CASTPGGINIQYF.

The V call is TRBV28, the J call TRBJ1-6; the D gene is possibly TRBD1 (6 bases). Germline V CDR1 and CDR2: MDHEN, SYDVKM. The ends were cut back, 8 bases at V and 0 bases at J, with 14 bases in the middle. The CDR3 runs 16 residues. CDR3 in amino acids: CASLTGQSSYNSPLHF. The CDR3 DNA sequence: TGTGCCAGCCTGACAGGACAAAGCTCCTATAATTCACCCCTCCACTTT.